These 7 T cell receptor beta chains were all obtained from the same sample, sequenced in a study of cytomegalovirus exposure and HLA in healthy donors. Primers included in the PCR were 60 Vbeta and 13 Jbeta primers. TCRdb's table, derived via immunoSEQ multiplex PCR, lists solely in-frame clones and lacks some. The sample holds over 100,000 clones, 74% seen once. The specimen was PBMCs. The receptors here all came from a human donor in good health.

The chain has TRBV7-9 and TRBJ2-7; D gene ambiguous. The germline gives CDR1 SEHNR, CDR2 FQNEAQ (reference sequence). The CDR3 runs to 14 residues. Trimming removed 2 bases at V and 2 bases at J, with 10 bases between. CDR3 in amino acids: CASSLHTVPYEQYF. CDR3 DNA: TGTGCCAGCAGCTTACACACAGTTCCCTACGAGCAGTACTTC.

The V gene is TRBV9, the J gene TRBJ2-1, with D perhaps TRBD1 (7 bases). The CDR3 totals 17 residues. V lost 0 bases and J lost 4, with 17 bases in between. Germline CDR1 is SGDLS and CDR2 is YYNGEE. This CDR3 is CASSVAPEGASYNEQFF. The DNA for the CDR3 is TGTGCCAGCAGCGTAGCTCCGGAGGGGGCCTCTTACAATGAGCAGTTCTTC.

V gene TRBV5-1 combines with J gene TRBJ2-5; 7 bases are a match to TRBD2. The CDR3 contains 14 residues. Looked up from germline, CDR1 is SGHRS and CDR2 is YFSETQ. The J segment lost 3 bases and the V segment lost 6 bases, leaving 8 bases of the junction unmatched. The CDR3 region is CASTHGGGKETQYF. The CDR3 region has the DNA TGCGCCAGCACCCACGGCGGGGGAAAAGAGACCCAGTACTTC. Using reference TRBV5-1 and TRBJ2-5 for the parts outside the CDR3, the full variable domain is KAGVTQTPRYLIKTRGQQVTLSCSPISGHRSVSWYQQTPGQGLQFLFEYFSETQRNKGNFPGRFSGRQFSNSRSEMNVSTLELGDSALYLCASTHGGGKETQYFGPGTRLLVL.

The chain couples TRBV11-3 to TRBJ1-1; TRBD1 is a possible D gene (6 bases). CDR1 SGHNT and CDR2 YENEEA come from the germline V gene. Trimming cost V 4 bases and J 5 bases, with 11 bases left between them. The CDR3 is 13 amino acids. The CDR3 sequence: CASSSEGGTEAFF. The CDR3 DNA sequence: TGTGCCAGCAGCTCTGAGGGGGGGACTGAAGCTTTCTTT.

The chain combines TRBV19 with TRBJ2-7; the match to TRBD2 covers 9 bases. Germline CDR1 LNHDA, CDR2 SQIVND (reference sequence). The length of the CDR3 is 16 residues. The V gene end was trimmed by 3 bases and the J gene end by 2 bases; junction bases not matched to a gene: 8. CDR3 region: CASSIRLAATTYEQYF. CDR3 DNA sequence: TGTGCCAGTAGTATCAGACTAGCGGCCACGACCTACGAGCAGTACTTC.

The chain combines TRBV9 with TRBJ2-7; TRBD2 is a possible D gene (6 bases). CDR3 length equals 15 residues. With 0 bases removed from V and 3 bases from J, the gap between germline ends came to 13 bases. Germline CDR1 and CDR2: SGDLS and YYNGEE. DNA of the CDR3: TGTGCCAGCAGCGTAGAAGGCGGGAACAACTACGAGCAGTACTTC. It codes for CASSVEGGNNYEQYF.

The V and J genes are TRBV27 and TRBJ1-2; possibly TRBD1 for D (5 bases). CDR1 is MNHEY and CDR2 is SMNVEV in the germline V gene (reference sequence). The CDR3 loop spans 16 amino acids. Trimming left V 2 bases short and J 4 bases short, with 17 bases between. CDR3 amino acids: CASSLIGGARGYGYTF. The CDR3 DNA sequence: TGTGCCAGCAGTTTAATAGGAGGGGCGCGGGGCTATGGCTACACCTTC.